One and the same sample provided the 22 T cell receptor beta chains below, sequenced in a study of shared clonotypes between healthy human individuals. Profiled with immunoSEQ multiplex PCR; TCRdb holds only in-frame clones, not every one. The sample yields some 1 million clones, approximately 72% seen once. The sample was memory CD4+ T cells sorted from blood. As for subset: CD45RA-negative fraction. These receptors were taken from a man aged 18 to 29 in good health.

About this clone itself: At one end, the junction sequence differs from germline, possibly due to a read error. The chain recombines TRBV10-2 with TRBJ2-5; 9 nucleotides match TRBD2. The CDR3 loop spans 11 amino acids. Germline lookup yields CDR1 WSHSY and CDR2 SAAADI. The CDR3 nucleotides read TGCGCCAGCAGTGAAGGAGGACTAGCGAACTTC. As protein: CASSEGGLANF.

This clone has only a few counts. The chain uses TRBV19 and TRBJ1-6; D is possibly TRBD1 (6 bases). Germline V gene data show CDR1 as LNHDA and CDR2 as SQIVND (reference sequence). This CDR3 has 15 residues. V lost 10 bases to trimming and J lost 3 bases, with 16 bases between them. CDR3 DNA sequence: TGTGCCACCGGACAGTCCGGGAACTATAATTCACCCCTCCACTTT. It yields the protein CATGQSGNYNSPLHF.

There are a few counts of this clone. The chain links TRBV5-1 to TRBJ1-1; D remains ambiguous. V was trimmed by 3 bases and J by 8 bases, leaving 14 bases between them. Germline V gene lookup returns CDR1 SGHRS and CDR2 YFSETQ. The CDR3 sequence is 13 residues long. The DNA of the CDR3 is TGCGCCAGCAGCTCGGACGTCCTAGCGGAAGCTTTCTTT. It encodes CASSSDVLAEAFF.

The rearrangement joins TRBV7-2 to TRBJ2-2; maybe TRBD2 (6 bases). Germline values: CDR1 SGHTA, CDR2 FQGNSA. Between the trimmed V and J ends, which lost 3 bases and 8 bases, there was a span of 7 bases. This CDR3 has 12 amino acids. The CDR3 protein is CASSLGRGELFF. The CDR3 bases are TGTGCCAGCAGCTTGGGGAGGGGGGAGCTGTTTTTT.

The rearrangement uses TRBV9 and TRBJ1-1, with TRBD1 matching over 10 bases. The length of the CDR3 is 15 residues. Germline V gene sequence: CDR1 SGDLS, CDR2 YYNGEE. Losses at the gene ends were 1 base for V and 2 bases for J; bases not matched to a gene: 2. The CDR3 sequence: CASSVLTGGNTEAFF. CDR3 nucleotide sequence: TGTGCCAGCAGCGTACTGACAGGGGGCAACACTGAAGCTTTCTTT. Full variable domain (remainder filled in from reference TRBV9 and TRBJ1-1): DSGVTQTPKHLITATGQRVTLRCSPRSGDLSVYWYQQSLDQGLQFLIQYYNGEERAKGNILERFSAQQFPDLHSELNLSSLELGDSALYFCASSVLTGGNTEAFFGQGTRLTVV.

The chain recombines TRBV6-5 with TRBJ2-2; D is ambiguous. CDR1 and CDR2 from the germline V gene are MNHEY and SVGAGI. The V end lost 1 base, the J end lost 7 bases, and 7 bases lay between the germline ends. There are 13 residues in the CDR3. The CDR3 bases are TGTGCCAGCAGTTACTGGCAGAGCGGGGAGCTGTTTTTT. Translation: CASSYWQSGELFF.

This clone has only a few counts. The rearrangement uses TRBV4-3 and TRBJ1-1; a weak D match, TRBD1 (6 bases). The CDR3 runs 15 residues. Per the germline V gene, CDR1 is LGHNA and CDR2 is YSLEER. The V end lost 4 bases, the J end lost 4 bases, and 16 bases lay between the germline ends. The CDR3 DNA is TGCGCCAGCAGCCCTAACCCCAGGGGCCCCACTGAAGCTTTCTTT. Residues: CASSPNPRGPTEAFF.

The genes are TRBV6-6 and TRBJ2-5; the D is unclear. Trimming removed 6 bases from V and 5 bases from J, with 19 bases in between. The CDR3 has 15 residues. Germline CDR1 MNHNY, CDR2 SVGAGI (reference sequence). The CDR3 coding sequence is TGTGCCAGCAGGGGATTTTTGTTGGGGTCGGAGACCCAGTACTTC. Translated, it gives CASRGFLLGSETQYF.

The CDR3 region has the DNA TGCGCCAGCAGCCCGGGTGAGGACGGAGCCTACGAGCAGTACTTC. This codes for CASSPGEDGAYEQYF. The chain carries TRBV5-1 and TRBJ2-7; D is undetermined. CDR1 SGHRS and CDR2 YFSETQ come from the germline V gene. V lost 4 bases and J 2 bases, leaving 16 bases between the germline ends. This CDR3 region has 15 residues. The whole variable domain, filled in from reference TRBV5-1 and TRBJ2-7, reads KAGVTQTPRYLIKTRGQQVTLSCSPISGHRSVSWYQQTPGQGLQFLFEYFSETQRNKGNFPGRFSGRQFSNSRSEMNVSTLELGDSALYLCASSPGEDGAYEQYFGPGTRLTVT.

Remarks on this clone: At one boundary the junction diverges from the germline segment, which might be a read error. This chain uses TRBV28 with TRBJ2-5, with 7 bases lining up with TRBD2. The CDR3 has 13 residues. CDR1 and CDR2 (germline): MDHEN, SYDVKM. The CDR3 bases are TGTGCCAGCAGTTCCGGGAGGCAAGGGACCCAGTACTTC. Translated, it gives CASSSGRQGTQYF.

V usage is TRBV5-5 and J usage is TRBJ2-7; no clear D. This CDR3 contains 12 residues. Germline V gene lookup returns CDR1 SGHKS and CDR2 YYEKEE (reference sequence). V gave up 3 bases and J gave up 5 bases, with 9 bases separating them. The CDR3, as DNA: TGTGCCAGCAGCTCCAAGTCCCACGAGCAGTACTTC. Translation: CASSSKSHEQYF.

The gene calls are TRBV6-5 and TRBJ2-5; D might be TRBD2 (5 bases). The last part of the DNA fits TRBJ2-7 better; the J call may be wrong. Per germline, CDR1 MNHEY and CDR2 SVGAGI. The CDR3 is 14 amino acids. The CDR3 here is CASSPRGSYAEQYF. The DNA of the CDR3 is TGTGCCAGCAGTCCCCGAGGGAGCTACGCCGAGCAGTACTTC.

The V and J genes are TRBV5-3 and TRBJ2-1; 11 bases fit TRBD1. TRBV5-3 is marked as an open reading frame, function uncertain. The V segment lost 4 bases and the J segment 2 bases; nucleotides outside the gene matches: 17. The CDR3 length is 20 residues. CDR3 in DNA: TGTGCCAGAAGCGCGATTGGCCCTCCCGGGGGACAGGGGGCCTACAATGAGCAGTTCTTC. Its protein is CARSAIGPPGGQGAYNEQFF.

This chain connects TRBV27 to TRBJ2-6; 9 positions agree with TRBD1. The trim removed 4 bases at V and 0 bases at J, leaving 4 bases unmatched. Germline-derived CDR1 and CDR2 are MNHEY and SMNVEV (reference sequence). The CDR3 consists of 17 residues. The CDR3 loop is CASSSQGAYSGANVLTF. The CDR3 bases are TGTGCCAGCAGTTCACAGGGGGCTTACTCTGGGGCCAACGTCCTGACTTTC.

This chain uses TRBV6-5 with TRBJ1-1, with 7 bases that match TRBD1. CDR3 length: 12 amino acids. J lost 4 bases, V lost 9 bases, and 5 bases had no gene match. CDR1 and CDR2 (germline): MNHEY, SVGAGI. Here the CDR3 DNA reads TGTGCCAGTAACAGGGGCGGCACTGAAGCTTTCTTT. Translated: CASNRGGTEAFF.

V gene TRBV29-1 combines with J gene TRBJ2-7; 7 bases fit TRBD1. Germline V gene data show CDR1 as SQVTM and CDR2 as ANQGSEA. The V gene end was trimmed by 1 base and the J gene end by 5 bases; junction bases not matched to a gene: 5. This CDR3 spans 13 amino acids. The CDR3 spells CSVEGQGVNEQYF. DNA of the CDR3: TGCAGCGTTGAAGGGCAGGGGGTCAACGAGCAGTACTTC.

The rearrangement uses TRBV11-2 and TRBJ1-5; perhaps TRBD1 as D (5 bases). Trimming pared 7 bases from V and 0 bases from J, leaving 13 bases between. The length of the CDR3 is 15 residues. Germline V lookup: CDR1 SGHAT, CDR2 FQNNGV. The CDR3 reads CASTSPGDSNQPQHF. CDR3 coding DNA: TGTGCCAGCACCTCTCCGGGGGATAGCAATCAGCCCCAGCATTTT.

The V gene is TRBV6-1, the J gene TRBJ1-2; TRBD1 is a possible D gene (5 bases). The ends were cut back, 6 bases at V and 5 bases at J, with 10 bases in the middle. The CDR3 totals 12 residues. CDR1 and CDR2 from the germline V gene are MNHNS and SASEGT. The CDR3 loop is CASSPEGYGYTF. The CDR3, as DNA: TGTGCCAGCAGCCCGGAGGGGTATGGCTACACCTTC.

This clone was observed a handful of times. This rearrangement joins TRBV6-5 to TRBJ1-2; D is uncertain. Trimming left V 5 bases short and J 1 base short, with 2 bases between. The CDR3 spans 11 residues. Germline V lookup: CDR1 MNHEY, CDR2 SVGAGI. The CDR3 loop is CASSDNYGYTF. CDR3 coding DNA: TGTGCCAGCAGTGATAACTATGGCTACACCTTC.

This sequence joins TRBV9 and TRBJ1-6; maybe TRBD1 (5 bases). CDR1 and CDR2 (germline): SGDLS, YYNGEE. V was shortened by 0 bases and J by 9 bases, with 16 bases between the two germline ends. The CDR3 runs 16 residues. The CDR3 region is CASSVEGTGQGSPLHF. For the CDR3, the DNA is TGTGCCAGCAGCGTAGAAGGCACGGGCCAGGGTTCACCCCTCCACTTT.

This clone appeared a few times. This chain links TRBV30 with TRBJ2-2; D possibly corresponds to TRBD2 (6 bases). Trimming removed 4 bases at V and 7 bases at J, with 22 bases between. The CDR3 has 16 amino acids. Germline values: CDR1 GTSNPN, CDR2 SVGIG (reference sequence). This CDR3 reads CAWNDGGTLVGGELFF. The CDR3 DNA sequence: TGTGCCTGGAACGATGGGGGGACTCTCGTCGGCGGGGAGCTGTTTTTT.

The rearrangement joins TRBV5-6 to TRBJ2-1; a possible D gene is TRBD1 (6 bases). Trimming shortened V by 4 bases and J by 0 bases, and 11 bases separated the two germline ends. CDR1 is SGHDT, CDR2 YYEEEE, per germline. This CDR3 is built from 15 residues. CDR3: CASSNRQASYNEQFF. The CDR3 DNA sequence: TGTGCCAGCAGCAACCGACAGGCCTCCTACAATGAGCAGTTCTTC.